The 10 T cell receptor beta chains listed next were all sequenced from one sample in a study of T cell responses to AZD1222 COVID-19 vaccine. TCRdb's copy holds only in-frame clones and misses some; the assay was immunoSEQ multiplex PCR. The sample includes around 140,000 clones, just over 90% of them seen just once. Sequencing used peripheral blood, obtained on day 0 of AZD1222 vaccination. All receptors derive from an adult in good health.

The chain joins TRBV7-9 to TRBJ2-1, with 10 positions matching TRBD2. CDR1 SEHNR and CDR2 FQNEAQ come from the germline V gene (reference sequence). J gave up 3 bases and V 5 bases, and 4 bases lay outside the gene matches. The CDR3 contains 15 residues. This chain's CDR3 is CASSRTSGNYNEQFF. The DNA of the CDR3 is TGTGCCAGCAGCCGCACTAGCGGGAACTACAATGAGCAGTTCTTC.

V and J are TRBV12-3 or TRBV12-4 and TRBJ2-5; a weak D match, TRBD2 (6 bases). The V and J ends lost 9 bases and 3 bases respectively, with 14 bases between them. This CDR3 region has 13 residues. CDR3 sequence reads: CASVTSGEETQYF. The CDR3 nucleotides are TGTGCCAGTGTTACGTCGGGGGAAGAGACCCAGTACTTC.

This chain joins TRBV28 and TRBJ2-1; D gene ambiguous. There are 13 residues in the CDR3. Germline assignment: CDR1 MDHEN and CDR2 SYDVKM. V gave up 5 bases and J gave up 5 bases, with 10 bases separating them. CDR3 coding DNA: TGTGCCAGCAGTCGAACAGATCACAATGAGCAGTTCTTC. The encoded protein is CASSRTDHNEQFF.

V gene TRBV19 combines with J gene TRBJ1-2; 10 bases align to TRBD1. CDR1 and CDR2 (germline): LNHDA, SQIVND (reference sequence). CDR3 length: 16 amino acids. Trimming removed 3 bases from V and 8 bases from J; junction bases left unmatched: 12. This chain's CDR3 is CASSIIAGTGERGYTF. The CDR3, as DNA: TGTGCCAGTAGTATCATCGCCGGGACAGGGGAGAGGGGCTACACCTTC.

The CDR3 spells CASSLYEGAETQYF. CDR3 in DNA: TGTGCCAGCAGCTTATACGAGGGGGCTGAGACCCAGTACTTC. This chain uses TRBV7-3 with TRBJ2-5; 7 positions match TRBD1. Germline V gene data show CDR1 as SGHTA and CDR2 as FQGTGA. There are 14 residues in the CDR3. V dropped 2 bases and J dropped 5; count of bases not matched to a gene: 5. Full variable domain (remainder filled in from reference TRBV7-3 and TRBJ2-5): GAGVSQTPSNKVTEKGKYVELRCDPISGHTALYWYRQSLGQGPEFLIYFQGTGAADDSGLPNDRFFAVRPEGSVSTLKIQRTERGDSAVYLCASSLYEGAETQYFGPGTRLLVL.

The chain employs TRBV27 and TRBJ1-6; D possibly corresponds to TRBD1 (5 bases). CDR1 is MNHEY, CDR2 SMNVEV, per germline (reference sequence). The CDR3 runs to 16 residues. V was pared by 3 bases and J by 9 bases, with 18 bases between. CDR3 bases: TGTGCCAGCAGTTTTCGAGCTGGCAGGGAGGGTTCACCCCTCCACTTT. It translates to CASSFRAGREGSPLHF.

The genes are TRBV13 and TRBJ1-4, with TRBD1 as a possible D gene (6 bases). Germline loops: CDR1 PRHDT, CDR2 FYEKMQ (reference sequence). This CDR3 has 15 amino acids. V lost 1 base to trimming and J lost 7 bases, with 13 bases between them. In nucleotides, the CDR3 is TGTGCCAGCAGCTTAGCCGGGGGCGGAATTGAAAAACTGTTTTTT. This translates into CASSLAGGGIEKLFF.

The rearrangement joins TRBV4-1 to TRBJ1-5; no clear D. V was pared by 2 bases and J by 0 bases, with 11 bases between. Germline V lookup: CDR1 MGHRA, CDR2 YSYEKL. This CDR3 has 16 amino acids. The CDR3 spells CASSQLAGYSNQPQHF. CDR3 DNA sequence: TGCGCCAGCAGCCAATTGGCAGGCTATAGCAATCAGCCCCAGCATTTT.

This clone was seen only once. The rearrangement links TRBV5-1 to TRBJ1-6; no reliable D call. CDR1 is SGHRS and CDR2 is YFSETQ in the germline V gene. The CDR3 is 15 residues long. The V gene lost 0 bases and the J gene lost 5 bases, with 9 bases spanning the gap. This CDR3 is CASSLVSGNNSPLHF. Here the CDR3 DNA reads TGCGCCAGCAGCTTGGTCAGTGGGAATAATTCACCCCTCCACTTT. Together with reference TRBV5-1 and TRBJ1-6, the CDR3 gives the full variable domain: KAGVTQTPRYLIKTRGQQVTLSCSPISGHRSVSWYQQTPGQGLQFLFEYFSETQRNKGNFPGRFSGRQFSNSRSEMNVSTLELGDSALYLCASSLVSGNNSPLHFGNGTRLTVT.

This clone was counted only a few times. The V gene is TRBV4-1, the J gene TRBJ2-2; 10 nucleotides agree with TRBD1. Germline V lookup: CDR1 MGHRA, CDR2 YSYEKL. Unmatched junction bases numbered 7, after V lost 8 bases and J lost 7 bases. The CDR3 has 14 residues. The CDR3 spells CASGGGQGIGELFF. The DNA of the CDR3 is TGCGCCAGCGGGGGGGGACAGGGGATCGGGGAGCTGTTTTTT.